The clone carrying this T cell receptor (beta chain) was seen many times. Its antigen is unidentified. The data belong to a study of T cells after yellow fever vaccination. 5'RACE template switching produced TCR cDNA carrying a universal primer site and UMIs. TCRdb independently ran MiXCR on the 5' RACE reads; one entry per CDR3 protein. The repertoire consists of 240,000 or so distinct CDR3 sequences, with about 7.1% occurring once and the leading ten covering about 0.85%. The CDR3 spans 13 residues. Study conclusions and caveats: Highly abundant clonotypes carried over from the bulk population could end up in FACS-sorted repertoires as contaminants. Post-booster repertoires again held most primary-vaccination clones (about 96% CD4, roughly 88% CD8).

The sequencing used CD4+ T cells sorted from PBMCs, collected 15 days after the yellow fever booster vaccination. The chain links TRBV21-1 to TRBJ1-4; the DNA was not used to check the table's D call, TRBD1. TRBV21-1 represents a pseudogene. The receptor comes from a man between 25 and 39 years old who received the YFV17D yellow fever vaccine. CDR3 nucleotide sequence: TGTGCCAGCAGCAGGTCCCTAAATGAAAAACTGTTTTTT. Amino acid sequence: CASSRSLNEKLFF.